One sample yielded the 6 T cell receptor beta chains listed below, sequenced in a study of OX40 agonist ivuxolimab in advanced cancers. This table comes from immunoSEQ multiplex PCR, and its TCRdb copy is limited to in-frame clones, with some not included. The top ten clones hold over 0.35% of a sample with some 65,000 clones, roughly 91% of them seen once. Sequenced material: CD4+ or CD8+ T cells sorted from blood, taken in a trial of the OX40 agonist ivuxolimab. These receptor sequences come from an adult with an advanced solid tumor such as melanoma, head and neck, liver or kidney cancer.

The J gene is TRBJ1-2, the V gene TRBV18; weak D call: TRBD1 (5 bases). Trimming pared 1 base from V and 6 bases from J, leaving 24 bases between. The CDR3 has 18 residues. Per the germline V gene, CDR1 is KGHSH and CDR2 is LQKENI. CDR3 loop: CASSPQASRPSTGDGYTF. The CDR3 bases are TGTGCCAGCTCACCACAGGCAAGTCGTCCGTCAACGGGGGATGGCTACACCTTC.

This clone turned up a few times. V is TRBV12-1 and J is TRBJ1-3. TRBV12-1 is recorded as a pseudogene. This CDR3 is 15 amino acids long. This CDR3 reads CASSFARVSGNTIYF. The CDR3 DNA reads as TGTGCCAGCAGCTTTGCGCGAGTGTCTGGAAACACCATATATTTT.

This chain links TRBV7-9 with TRBJ2-1; no clear D gene. V lost 6 bases and J 9 bases, leaving 9 bases between the germline ends. Germline-derived CDR1 and CDR2 are SEHNR and FQNEAQ (reference sequence). CDR3 length equals 11 residues. DNA of the CDR3: TGTGCCAGCAGGACTTACGGTGAGCAGTTCTTC. The encoded protein is CASRTYGEQFF.

The chain couples TRBV10-3 to TRBJ1-2, with D uncertain. V was clipped by 4 bases and J by 2 bases, with 8 bases between them. Germline V gives CDR1 ENHRY, CDR2 SYGVKD. The CDR3 has 13 residues. The CDR3 here is CAISAGKNYGYTF. CDR3 DNA sequence: TGTGCCATCAGTGCCGGGAAGAACTATGGCTACACCTTC.

This clone was detected only once. The chain carries TRBV10-3 and TRBJ1-4; 8 nucleotides align to TRBD1. This CDR3 is built from 14 residues. Looked up from germline, CDR1 is ENHRY and CDR2 is SYGVKD. V gave up 4 bases and J gave up 7 bases; unmatched junction bases: 5. CDR3 sequence reads: CAISGAGGGEKLFF. DNA of the CDR3: TGTGCCATCAGTGGGGCAGGGGGCGGTGAAAAACTGTTTTTT.

The chain recombines TRBV7-2 with TRBJ1-6; TRBD1 is a possible D gene (6 bases). Germline V CDR1 and CDR2: SGHTA, FQGNSA. Trimming removed 5 bases from V and 8 bases from J, with 13 bases in between. The CDR3 totals 14 residues. The CDR3 nucleotides are TGTGCCAGCAGCCCAGGGGCCGGGTATTCACCCCTCCACTTT. It is translated as CASSPGAGYSPLHF.